A single sample gave rise to the 11 T cell receptor beta chains below, sequenced in a study of a mutant IDH1 vaccine in newly diagnosed glioma. Clones were sequenced by immunoSEQ multiplex PCR, and TCRdb holds only the in-frame ones, with some missing. The table includes tens of thousands of clones, roughly 81% detected once. Noted time point: week 35, safety follow-up. Alongside topical imiquimod, each dose of vaccine comprised 300 ug of mutant IDH1 20-mer peptide. Their antigens are not known. The sequenced sample was PBMCs, obtained from a glioma patient whose treatment included an IDH1 peptide vaccine. The receptors originated from a man in his forties with glioma.

The chain combines TRBV27 with TRBJ2-7; D is perhaps TRBD2 (6 bases). The V gene's germline CDR1 is MNHEY and CDR2 SMNVEV (reference sequence). V shed 6 bases and J shed 4 bases, with 10 bases lying between them. The CDR3 runs 12 residues. CDR3 bases: TGTGCCAGCAGCCCGGAGGGGTACGAGCAGTACTTC. Its protein is CASSPEGYEQYF.

The gene calls are TRBV11-2 and TRBJ1-3; 7 nucleotides line up with TRBD1. After removal of 4 bases from V and 0 bases from J, the junction contained 6 bases not matched to a gene. Looked up from germline, CDR1 is SGHAT and CDR2 is FQNNGV. This CDR3 is built from 16 residues. Here the CDR3 reads CASSSGQRRSGNTIYF. Here the CDR3 DNA reads TGTGCCAGCAGCTCGGGACAGCGCCGCTCTGGAAACACCATATATTTT.

The chain couples TRBV4-1 to TRBJ1-6, with D possibly being TRBD1 (5 bases). The CDR3 extends over 13 amino acids. Germline CDR1 reads MGHRA; CDR2 reads YSYEKL. Trimming stripped 4 bases from V and 6 bases from J, with 7 bases between. CDR3 sequence (DNA): TGCGCCAGCAGCCGACAGCGTAATTCACCCCTCCACTTT. It codes for CASSRQRNSPLHF.

This clone was seen a single time. V and J are TRBV19 and TRBJ1-4; no clear D. Trimming shortened V by 7 bases and J by 7 bases, and 16 bases separated the two germline ends. This CDR3 spans 14 amino acids. The germline V gene encodes CDR1 LNHDA and CDR2 SQIVND (reference sequence). The CDR3 is CASMSRGLTEKLFF. CDR3 bases: TGTGCCAGTATGAGCCGGGGATTAACTGAAAAACTGTTTTTT.

The chain uses TRBV11-2 and TRBJ2-5, with 8 nucleotides matching TRBD2. In germline, CDR1 is SGHAT, CDR2 FQNNGV. The CDR3 spans 12 residues. Germline trimming cut 0 bases from V and 13 bases from J; bases unmatched to any gene: 4. CDR3 sequence: CASSLDGTRGYF. For the CDR3, the DNA is TGTGCCAGCAGCTTAGATGGGACTAGGGGGTACTTC. The entire variable domain, with the rest obtained from reference TRBV11-2 and TRBJ2-5, is as follows: EAGVAQSPRYKIIEKRQSVAFWCNPISGHATLYWYQQILGQGPKLLIQFQNNGVVDDSQLPKDRFSAERLKGVDSTLKIQPAKLEDSAVYLCASSLDGTRGYFGPGTRLLVL.

This CDR3 reads CAISEPSGGQETQYF. CDR3 coding DNA: TGTGCCATCAGTGAGCCTAGCGGGGGGCAGGAGACCCAGTACTTC. This chain joins TRBV10-3 and TRBJ2-5, with 11 bases identical to TRBD2. V lost 2 bases, J lost 5 bases, and 4 bases stayed unmatched. In germline, CDR1 is ENHRY, CDR2 SYGVKD. This CDR3 contains 15 residues.

This chain connects TRBV27 to TRBJ2-7; D remains unclear. CDR3 length: 13 residues. The V and J ends lost 4 bases and 4 bases respectively, with 11 bases between them. Germline loops: CDR1 MNHEY, CDR2 SMNVEV (reference sequence). CDR3 residues: CASSSALVYEQYF. The CDR3 DNA follows: TGTGCCAGCAGTTCGGCCCTAGTGTACGAGCAGTACTTC.

V gene TRBV5-6 combines with J gene TRBJ2-5; TRBD1 is a possible D gene (6 bases). Germline V CDR1 and CDR2: SGHDT, YYEEEE. The V and J ends lost 1 base and 2 bases respectively, with 15 bases between them. The CDR3 is 16 residues long. The CDR3: CASSLIGTPVQETQYF. The CDR3 DNA reads TGTGCCAGCAGCTTGATTGGGACACCCGTTCAAGAGACCCAGTACTTC. The variable domain in full, completed from reference TRBV5-6 and TRBJ2-5, reads DAGVTQSPTHLIKTRGQQVTLRCSPKSGHDTVSWYQQALGQGPQFIFQYYEEEERQRGNFPDRFSGHQFPNYSSELNVNALLLGDSALYLCASSLIGTPVQETQYFGPGTRLLVL.

This clone was counted only a few times. J is TRBJ1-1 and V is TRBV30; D is unresolved. This CDR3 spans 13 amino acids. With 1 base removed from V and 3 bases from J, the gap between germline ends came to 9 bases. The germline V gene encodes CDR1 GTSNPN and CDR2 SVGIG (reference sequence). The CDR3 sequence: CAWSGRRDTEAFF. DNA for the CDR3: TGTGCCTGGAGTGGACGGCGGGACACTGAAGCTTTCTTT.

The chain has TRBV6-5 and TRBJ2-3, with a tentative D call TRBD2 (7 bases). The CDR3 is 14 amino acids. CDR1 is MNHEY, CDR2 SVGAGI, per germline. Trimming stripped 8 bases from V and 6 bases from J, with 18 bases between. CDR3 amino acids: CASRWRGGLDTQYF. CDR3 nucleotide sequence: TGTGCCAGCCGTTGGAGGGGGGGCCTCGATACGCAGTATTTT.

The chain is built from TRBV6-1 and TRBJ1-2; D perhaps matches TRBD1 (6 bases). This CDR3 is 13 amino acids long. Looked up from germline, CDR1 is MNHNS and CDR2 is SASEGT. Between the trimmed V and J ends, which lost 5 bases and 5 bases, there was a span of 12 bases. The CDR3 loop reads CASSRGGAYGYTF. The CDR3 region has the DNA TGTGCCAGCAGTAGGGGGGGGGCGTATGGCTACACCTTC.